The 12 T cell receptor beta chains reported below all come from one sample, sequenced in a study of CD8 T cells in ankylosing spondylitis. MiXCR, run by TCRdb on the 5' RACE reads, gives a single entry per CDR3 protein. The sample shows 750,000 to 850,000 distinct CDR3 sequences, 12% of them seen only once. Study-level findings and limits: What appeared characteristic of ankylosing spondylitis blood was a TCR beta motif of eight highly homologous variants.

No antigens are known for them. The sequencing sample was made of blood, either unsorted or a sorted T cell fraction (not recorded which). All receptors derive from a male donor with ankylosing spondylitis.

This clonotype was counted at least ten times. The gene calls are TRBV29-1 and TRBJ1-4, with a possible D match to TRBD1 (5 bases). The CDR3 runs to 13 residues. CDR1 is SQVTM and CDR2 is ANQGSEA in the germline V gene. The V gene lost 4 bases and the J gene lost 6 bases, with 12 bases spanning the gap. The CDR3, as DNA: TGCAGCGTTGCACTCCGGGGCTATGAAAAACTGTTTTTT. Translated: CSVALRGYEKLFF.

This clonotype was seen more than once but under ten times. The V call is TRBV4-2, the J call TRBJ2-2; D is possibly TRBD1 (6 bases). This CDR3 region has 13 residues. V lost 4 bases to trimming and J lost 7 bases, with 10 bases between them. Germline V lookup: CDR1 LGHNA, CDR2 YNFKEQ. The CDR3 is CASSREGVGELFF. In nucleotides, the CDR3 is TGTGCCAGCAGCCGCGAGGGGGTCGGGGAGCTGTTTTTT.

This clonotype was seen at least ten times. V usage is TRBV7-2 and J usage is TRBJ1-5, with 7 nucleotides matching TRBD1. Trimming took 6 bases from V and 4 from J; bases not matched to a gene: 12. CDR3 length: 16 amino acids. Germline values: CDR1 SGHTA, CDR2 FQGNSA. The CDR3 sequence: CASSSQGQLYNQPQHF. The CDR3 bases are TGTGCCAGCAGTTCCCAGGGACAGCTATATAATCAGCCCCAGCATTTT.

This clonotype was seen a handful of times. The chain carries TRBV29-1 and TRBJ1-1, with D hard to call. Germline V gene data show CDR1 as SQVTM and CDR2 as ANQGSEA. The CDR3 has 14 residues. V lost 7 bases and J 3 bases, leaving 18 bases between the germline ends. CDR3 DNA sequence: TGCAGCGCTGGGTTGGGAAGCAGGTACACTGAAGCTTTCTTT. Residues: CSAGLGSRYTEAFF.

This clonotype occurred many times. The gene calls are TRBV29-1 and TRBJ2-1, with TRBD2 matching 12 bases. V lost 4 bases and J lost 9; bases outside the gene matches: 7. The CDR3 loop spans 14 amino acids. Germline V gene lookup returns CDR1 SQVTM and CDR2 ANQGSEA. This CDR3 reads CSVGELAGGAEQFF. CDR3 nucleotide sequence: TGCAGCGTTGGGGAACTAGCGGGAGGTGCTGAGCAGTTCTTC.

This clonotype was seen more than once but under ten times. V and J are TRBV4-3 and TRBJ2-5; no clear D gene. Per germline, CDR1 LGHNA and CDR2 YSLEER. This CDR3 is built from 15 residues. Trimming pared 0 bases from V and 3 bases from J, leaving 11 bases between. The CDR3 DNA sequence: TGCGCCAGCAGCCAAGATCTAGGCCCAGAAGAGACCCAGTACTTC. Protein sequence: CASSQDLGPEETQYF.

V and J are TRBV11-2 and TRBJ2-1; 11 nucleotides line up with TRBD2. Germline V gives CDR1 SGHAT, CDR2 FQNNGV. CDR3 size: 16 residues. V lost 5 bases and J lost 7; bases outside the gene matches: 10. This CDR3 reads CASSLIAGGRWNEQFF. The CDR3 DNA reads as TGTGCCAGCAGCCTCATAGCGGGAGGGCGGTGGAATGAGCAGTTCTTC.

The chain is built from TRBV7-9 and TRBJ2-3, with D perhaps assigned TRBD1 or TRBD2 (5 bases each). This CDR3 is built from 15 residues. The germline V and J ends were trimmed by 5 bases and 14 bases, with 26 bases remaining between them. Germline V gene sequence: CDR1 SEHNR, CDR2 FQNEAQ (reference sequence). The CDR3 nucleotides are TGTGCCAGCAGCCCGTCGGGGCCAGCCGTAAGTTTGATGTATTTT. Protein: CASSPSGPAVSLMYF.

V and J are TRBV20-1 and TRBJ2-1; 9 nucleotides agree with TRBD1. Germline CDR1 DFQATT, CDR2 SNEGSKA (reference sequence). CDR3 size: 17 residues. V trimming: 3 bases; J trimming: 1 base; junction bases outside the gene matches: 10. CDR3 loop: CSASDWGTGYSYNEQFF. The CDR3 region has the DNA TGCAGTGCTAGTGATTGGGGGACAGGGTATTCCTACAATGAGCAGTTCTTC.

V is TRBV9 and J is TRBJ2-7; the D gene is possibly TRBD1 (6 bases). Germline V CDR1 and CDR2: SGDLS, YYNGEE. This CDR3 has 14 residues. Trimming took off 0 bases at V and 1 base at J, with 8 bases between the two ends. The CDR3: CASSVEGVSYEQYF. The CDR3 coding sequence is TGTGCCAGCAGCGTAGAGGGGGTGTCCTACGAGCAGTACTTC.

This clonotype was detected only a few times. This chain uses TRBV2 with TRBJ1-1, with D uncertain. The CDR3 has 14 amino acids. Trimming removed 3 bases at V and 2 bases at J, with 10 bases between. Per germline, CDR1 SNHLY and CDR2 FYNNEI. The CDR3 coding sequence is TGTGCCAGCAGTGAGGGTCAAATAAACACTGAAGCTTTCTTT. It yields the protein CASSEGQINTEAFF.

This clonotype was counted a few times. This chain connects TRBV4-3 to TRBJ1-3; possibly TRBD1 for D (5 bases). This CDR3 is built from 17 residues. V lost 3 bases, J lost 4 bases, and 19 bases lay in between. Germline CDR1 is LGHNA and CDR2 is YSLEER. In nucleotides, the CDR3 is TGCGCCAGCAGCCACGGGACCTGGGGGGATTCAGGAAACACCATATATTTT. Its protein product is CASSHGTWGDSGNTIYF.